Below are 19 T cell receptor beta chains sequenced from a single sample in a study of T cells in Graves' hyperthyroidism and ophthalmopathy. There were TCR beta CDR3 regions amplified from RNA transcripts. TCR CDR3 underwent first-round RT-PCR with the HTBI primer set. TCRdb re-analysed the multiplex PCR reads in MiXCR, keeping a single row per CDR3 protein. This sample has a few hundred thousand distinct CDR3 sequences; roughly 21% occur once, and the top ten carry 50%. Sample: blood. These receptors were obtained from a woman aged 50 to 60 with Graves' hyperthyroidism.

This clonotype was recorded at least ten times. This chain connects TRBV28 to TRBJ2-3; 11 nucleotides match TRBD2. Germline assignment: CDR1 MDHEN and CDR2 SYDVKM. V lost 6 bases and J lost 1; bases outside the gene matches: 9. The CDR3 extends over 17 amino acids. The CDR3 DNA sequence: TGTGCCAGCAGCGAAATCCCGGGACTAGCGGGCACAGATACGCAGTATTTT. Amino acids: CASSEIPGLAGTDTQYF.

This clonotype was observed many times. The V and J genes are TRBV2 and TRBJ2-7; 11 nucleotides agree with TRBD2. The CDR3 has 13 residues. V lost 8 bases and J lost 3; bases outside the gene matches: 3. CDR1 SNHLY and CDR2 FYNNEI come from the germline V gene. The CDR3 nucleotides are TGTGCCAGCGTGGGACTAGCGGACTACGAGCAGTACTTC. Protein product: CASVGLADYEQYF.

This clonotype showed up many times. V and J are TRBV14 and TRBJ2-2, with TRBD2 matching over 8 bases. V shed 4 bases, J shed 6 bases, and the junction held 10 bases outside the gene matches. The CDR3 totals 16 residues. CDR1 and CDR2 from the germline V gene are SGHDN and FVKESK. In DNA form, the CDR3 reads TGTGCCAGCAGCCTATCAAGACCGGGGGGGCCCGGGGAGCTGTTTTTT. This sequence encodes CASSLSRPGGPGELFF.

There are many counts of this clonotype. The chain combines TRBV12-3 or TRBV12-4 with TRBJ1-2; 8 bases agree with TRBD1. Unmatched junction bases numbered 11, after V lost 5 bases and J lost 6 bases. The CDR3 extends over 15 amino acids. This CDR3 reads CASSPIGQGGHGYTF. DNA for the CDR3: TGTGCCAGCAGTCCTATCGGACAGGGAGGGCATGGCTACACCTTC.

The rearrangement joins TRBV5-6 to TRBJ1-2; possibly TRBD1 for D (6 bases). Trimming removed 6 bases from V and 6 bases from J, with 15 bases in between. Germline assignment: CDR1 SGHDT and CDR2 YYEEEE. The CDR3 runs 13 residues. In DNA, the CDR3 is TGTGCCAGCACCCAGGGGCCTCGGGATGGCTACACCTTC. Its translation is CASTQGPRDGYTF. Looking up the rest from reference TRBV5-6 and TRBJ1-2 gives the full variable domain: DAGVTQSPTHLIKTRGQQVTLRCSPKSGHDTVSWYQQALGQGPQFIFQYYEEEERQRGNFPDRFSGHQFPNYSSELNVNALLLGDSALYLCASTQGPRDGYTFGSGTRLTVV.

This clonotype was seen a few times. This sequence may be a read error, since a much larger clone differs from it by one base. This chain uses TRBV3-1 with TRBJ2-3, with 7 positions matching TRBD1. CDR3 size: 13 residues. The germline V gene has CDR1 LGHDT and CDR2 YNNKEL (reference sequence). The CDR3 DNA is TGTGCCAGCGGCCAAGGGACAGTGGATACGCAGTATTTT. This codes for CASGQGTVDTQYF.

This clonotype occurred many times. The V and J genes are TRBV2 and TRBJ2-3; D possibly corresponds to TRBD1 (6 bases). Germline V gives CDR1 SNHLY, CDR2 FYNNEI. V gave up 5 bases and J gave up 1 base, with 10 bases separating them. The CDR3 is 14 amino acids. CDR3 in DNA: TGTGCCAGCAGTTACAGGGCCGGCACAGATACGCAGTATTTT. Encoded protein: CASSYRAGTDTQYF.

V is TRBV20-1 and J is TRBJ2-5; possible D gene TRBD2, 6 bases. Germline CDR1 reads DFQATT; CDR2 reads SNEGSKA (reference sequence). Trimming pared 0 bases from V and 5 bases from J, leaving 13 bases between. The CDR3 is 14 amino acids. CDR3 sequence: CSARDLRAGETQYF. The CDR3 coding sequence is TGCAGTGCTAGAGACTTGCGGGCGGGGGAGACCCAGTACTTC.

A word on this clonotype: With a much larger clone just one base away, this may be a read error. The chain carries TRBV11-3 and TRBJ1-1, with D possibly TRBD1 on 6 matching bases. The germline V gene encodes CDR1 SGHNT and CDR2 YENEEA. The CDR3 covers 16 residues. Trimming pared 2 bases from V and 3 bases from J, leaving 16 bases between. The CDR3 DNA sequence: TGTGCCAGCAGCTTACTGCCAGGGGCGGTGGACACTGAAGCTTTCTTT. It translates to CASSLLPGAVDTEAFF.

Ten or more counts support this clonotype. CDR3 in amino acids: CASSLLLAGGTDTQYF. The CDR3 DNA is TGTGCCAGCAGCTTGCTTCTAGCGGGAGGGACAGATACGCAGTATTTT. The rearrangement uses TRBV5-6 and TRBJ2-3; the match to TRBD2 covers 12 bases. There are 16 residues in the CDR3. V lost 1 base to trimming and J lost 3 bases; unmatched junction nucleotides: 3. Germline V gives CDR1 SGHDT, CDR2 YYEEEE.

This clonotype was detected only a few times. The junction shows a germline mismatch at one end, possibly a read error. This chain connects TRBV7-9 to TRBJ2-1; TRBD2 agrees at 8 bases. This CDR3 is 16 amino acids long. Germline V gene sequence: CDR1 SEHNR, CDR2 FQNEAQ (reference sequence). The CDR3 nucleotides read TGTGCCAGCAGCTCAGCCATGACTAGCGACTACAATAAGCAGTTCTTC. It translates to CASSSAMTSDYNKQFF.

This clonotype has ten or more counts. J is TRBJ1-5 and V is TRBV3-1; weak D call: TRBD1 (6 bases). Trimming removed 0 bases from V and 3 bases from J, with 18 bases in between. Per the germline V gene, CDR1 is LGHDT and CDR2 is YNNKEL (reference sequence). This CDR3 contains 18 residues. CDR3 region: CASSQDRLRTGHNQPQHF. In nucleotides, the CDR3 is TGTGCCAGCAGCCAAGATCGATTGCGTACAGGGCACAATCAGCCCCAGCATTTT.

In this sample, this clonotype turned up many times. This chain links TRBV20-1 with TRBJ2-3, with TRBD2 identical over 10 bases. CDR1 DFQATT and CDR2 SNEGSKA come from the germline V gene (reference sequence). After removal of 3 bases from V and 6 bases from J, the junction contained 6 bases not matched to a gene. CDR3 length equals 14 residues. The DNA of the CDR3 is TGCAGTGCTAGTCCACTAGCGGGAAGTGATACGCAGTATTTT. This translates into CSASPLAGSDTQYF.

In this sample, this clonotype turned up many times. In nucleotides, the CDR3 is TGTGCCAGCAGCCTGGGACGACGGAGGGAGCAGTACTTC. Its protein is CASSLGRRREQYF. The chain couples TRBV3-1 to TRBJ2-7; D may correspond to TRBD1 or TRBD2 (5 bases each). CDR3 length: 13 amino acids. Trimming left V 4 bases short and J 7 bases short, with 14 bases between. The germline V gene encodes CDR1 LGHDT and CDR2 YNNKEL (reference sequence).

With respect to this clonotype: Given a much more abundant clone one base away, this may be a read error. The rearrangement joins TRBV20-1 to TRBJ2-1; 11 nucleotides agree with TRBD2. This CDR3 region has 15 residues. V lost 7 bases, J lost 4 bases, and 9 bases stayed unmatched. Germline values: CDR1 DFQATT, CDR2 SNEGSKA (reference sequence). The CDR3 is CSVILLAGAYNEQFF. DNA for the CDR3: TGCAGTGTTATACTACTAGCGGGAGCGTACAATGAGCAGTTCTTC.

This clonotype has a count of ten or more. The chain has TRBV2 and TRBJ2-2; 7 nucleotides line up with TRBD1. Trimming at V came to 6 bases and at J to 5 bases, leaving 6 bases not matched to a gene. Germline V CDR1 and CDR2: SNHLY, FYNNEI. The CDR3 is 14 amino acids. In DNA, the CDR3 is TGTGCCAGCAGCCAGACAGGGTCGACCGGGGAGCTGTTTTTT. It yields the protein CASSQTGSTGELFF. The full variable domain, rest sourced from reference TRBV2 and TRBJ2-2, is EPEVTQTPSHQVTQMGQEVILRCVPISNHLYFYWYRQILGQKVEFLVSFYNNEISEKSEIFDDQFSVERPDGSNFTLKIRSTKLEDSAMYFCASSQTGSTGELFFGEGSRLTVL.

The chain is built from TRBV3-1 and TRBJ1-2; D ambiguous. CDR3 length: 14 residues. Germline values: CDR1 LGHDT, CDR2 YNNKEL (reference sequence). The ends were cut back, 2 bases at V and 2 bases at J, with 9 bases in the middle. In nucleotides, the CDR3 is TGTGCCAGCAGCCAATCCGCAGCCAACTATGGCTACACCTTC. It codes for CASSQSAANYGYTF.

Many counts were recorded for this clonotype. The chain joins TRBV12-3 or TRBV12-4 to TRBJ1-1; 7 bases map to TRBD1. The V and J ends lost 3 bases and 9 bases, in that order; junction bases with no gene match: 4. This CDR3 region has 12 residues. The CDR3 sequence is CASSFEQGKAFF. In DNA form, the CDR3 reads TGTGCCAGCAGTTTTGAACAGGGGAAAGCTTTCTTT.

In this sample, this clonotype turned up many times. This chain joins TRBV28 and TRBJ2-5; D gene unclear. Trimming cost V 6 bases and J 0 bases, with 5 bases left between them. The CDR3 has 12 residues. Germline V gene sequence: CDR1 MDHEN, CDR2 SYDVKM. CDR3 bases: TGTGCCAGCAGCCTGTACCAAGAGACCCAGTACTTC. Amino acid sequence: CASSLYQETQYF. The variable domain in full, with the rest retrieved from reference TRBV28 and TRBJ2-5, is DVKVTQSSRYLVKRTGEKVFLECVQDMDHENMFWYRQDPGLGLRLIYFSYDVKMKEKGDIPEGYSVSREKKERFSLILESASTNQTSMYLCASSLYQETQYFGPGTRLLVL.